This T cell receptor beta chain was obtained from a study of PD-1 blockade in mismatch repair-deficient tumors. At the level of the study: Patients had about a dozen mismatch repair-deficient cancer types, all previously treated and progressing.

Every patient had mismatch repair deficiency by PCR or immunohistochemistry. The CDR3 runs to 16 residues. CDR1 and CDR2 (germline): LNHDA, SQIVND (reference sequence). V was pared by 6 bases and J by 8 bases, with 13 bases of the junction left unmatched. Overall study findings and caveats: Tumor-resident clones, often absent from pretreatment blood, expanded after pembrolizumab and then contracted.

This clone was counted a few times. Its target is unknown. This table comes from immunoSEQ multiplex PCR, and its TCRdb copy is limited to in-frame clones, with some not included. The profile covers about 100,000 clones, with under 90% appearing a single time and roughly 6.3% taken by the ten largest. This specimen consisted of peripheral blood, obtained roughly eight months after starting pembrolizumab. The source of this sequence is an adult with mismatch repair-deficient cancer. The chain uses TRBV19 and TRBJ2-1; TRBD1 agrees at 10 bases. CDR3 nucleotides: TGTGCCAGTAGAAGGTCCGGGACAGGGGTCTTTGATGAGCAGTTCTTC. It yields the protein CASRRSGTGVFDEQFF.